The table lists the clone carrying this T cell receptor beta chain with a few counts. Previously described methods and listed TCR primers were employed for the bulk TCR libraries. MiXCR, applied by TCRdb to the PCR reads, yields one record per CDR3 protein. The sample records about 97,000 distinct CDR3 sequences, approximately 24% being singletons. V lost 5 bases, J lost 9 bases, and 7 bases stayed unmatched. CDR1 and CDR2 (germline): MNHEY, SMNVEV (reference sequence). The CDR3 length is 14 residues. This sample is part of a study of molecular identifiers for immune sequencing clone quantification. This receptor was obtained from a human donor in good health. Some libraries in this study had Jurkat cell RNA spiked in. This rearrangement joins TRBV27 to TRBJ2-1; 10 bases agree with TRBD2. Material: naive CD8+ T cells from blood, with Jurkat cell RNA spiked in. The subset: FACS-sorted CD8+CD4-CCR7+CD45RA+ naive T cells. The CDR3 sequence is CASSPASGSFEQFF. In nucleotides, the CDR3 is TGTGCCAGCAGTCCGGCTAGCGGGAGTTTTGAGCAGTTCTTC.